One and the same sample provided the 28 T cell receptor beta chains below, sequenced in a study of blood T cells in healthy people across ages. For the second PCR, which ran for about 7 to 11 cycles, a sample-barcoded 5' primer and a J-beta primer mix were used. TCRdb used MiXCR to reprocess the 5' RACE reads, holding one entry per CDR3 protein. In the table there are some 1.4 million distinct CDR3 sequences, about 43% of which are singletons. The source material was blood. These TCRs come from a woman between 18 and 29 years old in good health.

The chain is built from TRBV9 and TRBJ2-2, with D possibly matching TRBD2 (5 bases). CDR1 and CDR2 from the germline V gene are SGDLS and YYNGEE. CDR3 length equals 14 residues. With 2 bases removed from V and 4 bases from J, the gap between germline ends came to 9 bases. The CDR3 region has the DNA TGTGCCAGCAGCGTCTTAGGGAGCACCGGGGAGCTGTTTTTT. Its translation is CASSVLGSTGELFF.

This chain connects TRBV28 to TRBJ1-1, with D uncertain. Germline-derived CDR1 and CDR2 are MDHEN and SYDVKM. V lost 8 bases to trimming and J lost 3 bases, with 19 bases between them. The CDR3 runs 15 residues. The CDR3 loop is CASDTIPDTYTEAFF. The CDR3 DNA sequence: TGTGCCAGCGATACTATACCTGACACCTACACTGAAGCTTTCTTT.

This clonotype was picked up a small number of times. The chain links TRBV5-1 to TRBJ2-7, with D perhaps TRBD1 (5 bases). The germline CDR1 and CDR2 sequences are SGHRS and YFSETQ. This CDR3 has 14 residues. The V end lost 1 base, the J end lost 2 bases, and 10 bases lay between the germline ends. In nucleotides, the CDR3 is TGCGCCAGCAGCTTGTATGACAGCGCCTACGAGCAGTACTTC. It is translated as CASSLYDSAYEQYF. The complete variable domain, with remaining parts taken from reference TRBV5-1 and TRBJ2-7, reads KAGVTQTPRYLIKTRGQQVTLSCSPISGHRSVSWYQQTPGQGLQFLFEYFSETQRNKGNFPGRFSGRQFSNSRSEMNVSTLELGDSALYLCASSLYDSAYEQYFGPGTRLTVT.

J is TRBJ2-1 and V is TRBV28; TRBD1 agrees at 8 bases. V gave up 4 bases and J gave up 5 bases; unmatched junction bases: 10. In germline, CDR1 is MDHEN, CDR2 SYDVKM. There are 16 residues in the CDR3. DNA for the CDR3: TGTGCCAGCAGTTCCTACAGTGGACAGGGAGACAATGAGCAGTTCTTC. This translates into CASSSYSGQGDNEQFF.

The rearrangement uses TRBV27 and TRBJ2-7, with TRBD2 identical over 10 bases. V was pared by 7 bases and J by 5 bases, with 5 bases of the junction left unmatched. Germline-derived CDR1 and CDR2 are MNHEY and SMNVEV (reference sequence). The CDR3 runs 13 residues. CDR3 in DNA: TGTGCCAGCACCACTAGCGGGATCAACGAGCAGTACTTC. The encoded protein is CASTTSGINEQYF.

CDR3 in DNA: TGTGCCAGCATTAGGGCTAGCGGGAGTAAGGAGGGACTCAATGAGCAGTTCTTC. Translation gives CASIRASGSKEGLNEQFF. This chain links TRBV6-5 with TRBJ2-1, with 10 bases aligning to TRBD2. Per the germline V gene, CDR1 is MNHEY and CDR2 is SVGAGI. V was pared by 7 bases and J by 6 bases, with 18 bases of the junction left unmatched. This CDR3 has 18 residues.

The chain combines TRBV7-7 with TRBJ2-5; a weak D match, TRBD2 (5 bases). The CDR3 has 15 residues. Germline V lookup: CDR1 SSHAT, CDR2 FNYEAQ (reference sequence). Trimming stripped 5 bases from V and 1 base from J, with 14 bases between. CDR3 amino acids: CASSPRKSGQETQYF. DNA for the CDR3: TGTGCCAGCAGCCCCCGAAAGAGCGGCCAAGAGACCCAGTACTTC.

The V call is TRBV5-1, the J call TRBJ1-2; TRBD1 matches at 8 bases. The length of the CDR3 is 13 residues. CDR1 is SGHRS and CDR2 is YFSETQ in the germline V gene. Trimming at V came to 2 bases and at J to 5 bases, leaving 2 bases not matched to a gene. For the CDR3, the DNA is TGCGCCAGCAGCTTTGACAGGGGTTATGGCTACACCTTC. Its translation: CASSFDRGYGYTF.

The V and J genes are TRBV25-1 and TRBJ2-3; D is possibly TRBD1 or TRBD2 (6 bases each). Germline V gene sequence: CDR1 MGHDK, CDR2 SYGVNS. The CDR3 is 16 amino acids. Trimming removed 2 bases at V and 5 bases at J, with 17 bases between. The CDR3 DNA reads TGTGCCAGCAGTGAAGAGCCCGGGGGCGGACAAGATACGCAGTATTTT. It specifies CASSEEPGGGQDTQYF.

CDR3: CASILGQNYGYTF. As DNA, the CDR3 is TGTGCCAGCATCCTGGGACAAAACTATGGCTACACCTTC. V gene TRBV7-9 combines with J gene TRBJ1-2, with TRBD1 as a possible D gene (6 bases). The CDR3 length is 13 residues. Germline values: CDR1 SEHNR, CDR2 FQNEAQ (reference sequence). Trimming pared 7 bases from V and 2 bases from J, leaving 11 bases between.

The chain links TRBV28 to TRBJ2-1; perhaps TRBD1 as D (6 bases). This CDR3 has 13 amino acids. The V gene lost 5 bases and the J gene lost 7 bases, with 12 bases spanning the gap. The germline V gene encodes CDR1 MDHEN and CDR2 SYDVKM. The CDR3 region is CASSPTGKNEQFF. For the CDR3, the DNA is TGTGCCAGCAGTCCCACAGGGAAGAATGAGCAGTTCTTC.

The chain links TRBV3-1 to TRBJ1-2; D unclear. Germline V lookup: CDR1 LGHDT, CDR2 YNNKEL (reference sequence). V lost 5 bases to trimming and J lost 4 bases, with 11 bases between them. The CDR3 contains 13 residues. In DNA, the CDR3 is TGTGCCAGCAGCTCCCGTCACCTCTATGGCTACACCTTC. Translation gives CASSSRHLYGYTF.

The chain joins TRBV6-1 to TRBJ2-4, with 11 bases matching TRBD1. The J call is in doubt because the DNA end fits TRBJ2-7 better. The CDR3 has 15 amino acids. From germline, CDR1 is MNHNS and CDR2 SASEGT. Here the CDR3 DNA reads TGTGCCAGCAGATCTGGACAGGGGGCCACATACGAGCAGTACTTC. It specifies CASRSGQGATYEQYF.

The genes are TRBV9 and TRBJ1-4, with 7 bases lining up with TRBD1. Losses at the gene ends were 0 bases for V and 4 bases for J; bases not matched to a gene: 3. The CDR3 has 15 amino acids. CDR1 is SGDLS and CDR2 is YYNGEE in the germline V gene. CDR3 region: CASSVGAGGNEKLFF. CDR3 bases: TGTGCCAGCAGCGTAGGGGCAGGGGGTAATGAAAAACTGTTTTTT.

The count of this clonotype is one. The CDR3 here is CASSLALGLDNYGYTF. In DNA form, the CDR3 reads TGTGCCAGCAGCTTAGCGCTCGGTTTAGACAACTATGGCTACACCTTC. The V gene is TRBV7-8, the J gene TRBJ1-2; D is uncertain. Germline CDR1 is SGHVS and CDR2 is FQNEAQ. This CDR3 has 16 amino acids. Trimming removed 0 bases from V and 2 bases from J, with 13 bases in between.

The CDR3 loop reads CSAGVPSGTTSYEQYF. The CDR3 region has the DNA TGCAGTGCTGGAGTCCCTAGCGGGACGACCTCCTACGAGCAGTACTTC. V usage is TRBV20-1 and J usage is TRBJ2-7; 9 bases are a match to TRBD2. The junction had 11 bases not matched to a gene; V was cut back by 5 bases and J by 0 bases. CDR1 and CDR2 (germline): DFQATT, SNEGSKA (reference sequence). The CDR3 spans 16 residues.

The chain joins TRBV20-1 to TRBJ2-7; 7 positions agree with TRBD2. After removal of 3 bases from V and 3 bases from J, the junction contained 8 bases not matched to a gene. The CDR3 sequence is 14 residues long. CDR1 is DFQATT, CDR2 SNEGSKA, per germline (reference sequence). The CDR3: CSARGRAKDYEQYF. The CDR3 region has the DNA TGCAGTGCTAGGGGGAGGGCAAAAGACTACGAGCAGTACTTC.

The chain joins TRBV5-1 to TRBJ2-1, with a weak D call TRBD2 (5 bases). The V and J ends lost 4 bases and 7 bases respectively, with 18 bases between them. CDR1 SGHRS and CDR2 YFSETQ come from the germline V gene. This CDR3 is 15 amino acids long. The CDR3 DNA reads TGCGCCAGCAGCAGAACCCCCGGGGTGGGGAATGAGCAGTTCTTC. This encodes CASSRTPGVGNEQFF.

This chain links TRBV11-2 with TRBJ2-3; TRBD2 aligns across 14 bases. With V trimmed by 5 bases and J by 2 bases, 9 bases remained unmatched. The germline V gene encodes CDR1 SGHAT and CDR2 FQNNGV. There are 18 residues in the CDR3. CDR3 sequence reads: CASSIGLAGGLNTDTQYF. CDR3 nucleotides: TGTGCCAGCAGCATAGGACTAGCGGGGGGACTGAACACAGATACGCAGTATTTT.

This CDR3 reads CASSLGTSGSPGGHEQYF. The CDR3 region has the DNA TGTGCCAGCAGCTTGGGAACATCGGGAAGCCCCGGGGGACACGAGCAGTACTTC. The gene calls are TRBV5-6 and TRBJ2-5; D is perhaps TRBD2 (6 bases). The J call is uncertain, as TRBJ2-7 better fits the DNA end. Germline V gives CDR1 SGHDT, CDR2 YYEEEE. CDR3 length: 18 residues.

CDR3 coding DNA: TGCAGTGCTAGAGGGTGGGAATTCGGCACAGATACGCAGTATTTT. It codes for CSARGWEFGTDTQYF. J is TRBJ2-3 and V is TRBV20-1; D not certain. Trimming left V 1 base short and J 1 base short, with 12 bases between. The CDR3 loop spans 15 amino acids. Germline V lookup: CDR1 DFQATT, CDR2 SNEGSKA (reference sequence).

This chain links TRBV12-3 or TRBV12-4 with TRBJ2-1; 10 bases agree with TRBD2. The J segment lost 5 bases and the V segment lost 6 bases, leaving 16 bases of the junction unmatched. The CDR3 loop spans 18 amino acids. The CDR3 coding sequence is TGTGCCAGCAGCCCACGGAATTCGGAGCGGGAGGGAAACAATGAGCAGTTCTTC. Its protein product is CASSPRNSEREGNNEQFF.

This chain joins TRBV7-2 and TRBJ2-3, with D unresolved. The V end was cut by 1 base, the J end by 11 bases, with 16 bases between. This CDR3 is 14 amino acids long. Per germline, CDR1 SGHTA and CDR2 FQGNSA. The CDR3 loop reads CASSLGVATPKQYF. DNA for the CDR3: TGTGCCAGCAGCTTAGGTGTGGCAACCCCAAAGCAGTATTTT.

This clonotype was seen more than once but under ten times. This chain links TRBV30 with TRBJ1-6; no clear D. Germline V gene sequence: CDR1 GTSNPN, CDR2 SVGIG (reference sequence). V was shortened by 0 bases and J by 7 bases, with 10 bases between the two germline ends. The CDR3 has 14 residues. CDR3 sequence (DNA): TGTGCCTGGAGTGTTCGGCTGTTAAATTCACCCCTCCACTTT. Protein: CAWSVRLLNSPLHF. The full variable domain, rest sourced from reference TRBV30 and TRBJ1-6, is SQTIHQWPATLVQPVGSPLSLECTVEGTSNPNLYWYRQAAGRGLQLLFYSVGIGQISSEVPQNLSASRPQDRQFILSSKKLLLSDSGFYLCAWSVRLLNSPLHFGNGTRLTVT.

J is TRBJ1-5 and V is TRBV7-6, with TRBD1 as a possible D gene (5 bases). There are 15 residues in the CDR3. The germline CDR1 and CDR2 sequences are SGHVS and FNYEAQ. Trimming removed 1 base at V and 6 bases at J, with 13 bases between. DNA for the CDR3: TGTGCCAGCAGCTTAGGCGCAGGGATGGGTCAGCCCCAGCATTTT. This gives the protein CASSLGAGMGQPQHF.

This rearrangement joins TRBV27 to TRBJ1-2, with 7 bases aligning to TRBD1. Germline V gives CDR1 MNHEY, CDR2 SMNVEV (reference sequence). The ends lost 3 bases at V and 6 bases at J; junction bases unmatched: 4. This CDR3 contains 13 residues. CDR3 region: CASSFIQGDGYTF. CDR3 bases: TGTGCCAGCAGTTTTATCCAGGGGGATGGCTACACCTTC.

The CDR3 coding sequence is TGCAGCGCTGGGGGCGGGAGGGCCGGTACCGGGGAGCTGTTTTTT. Translated, it gives CSAGGGRAGTGELFF. The chain is built from TRBV20-1 and TRBJ2-2; TRBD2 agrees at 9 bases. Germline assignment: CDR1 DFQATT and CDR2 SNEGSKA (reference sequence). The CDR3 totals 15 residues.

This clonotype was detected only a few times. In DNA, the CDR3 is TGTGCCAGCAGCTCGGAGCCACTGGGGTACTTC. As protein: CASSSEPLGYF. The chain employs TRBV7-9 and TRBJ2-7; D remains unclear. The CDR3 spans 11 residues. Deletions cut 4 bases from V and 12 bases from J, with 13 bases between. Germline V lookup: CDR1 SEHNR, CDR2 FQNEAQ (reference sequence).